There are many counts of the clone carrying this T cell receptor beta chain. Described time point: pre-sensitization, week 0. Sample treatment: therapeutic diphenylcyclopropenone sensitization with weekly scalp DPC. The sample belongs to a study of human T cells and chemical hapten exposure. TCRdb re-called the RACE reads with MiXCR, one entry per CDR3 protein. The repertoire holds about 87,000 distinct CDR3 sequences, with around 9.5% as singletons. Germline CDR1 is SGHTA and CDR2 is FQGNSA. The J segment lost 5 bases and the V segment lost 4 bases, leaving 7 bases of the junction unmatched. This CDR3 has 15 amino acids.

The specimen comprised whole blood, sampled in connection with sensitization to the hapten diphenylcyclopropenone (DPC). The V gene is TRBV7-2, the J gene TRBJ2-3, with 9 bases identical to TRBD1. This TCR came from a woman aged 40 to 50 with alopecia areata. Some clones in this sample may be carry-over from other donors' samples. The CDR3 sequence is CASSSLTGGVDTQYF. In DNA form, the CDR3 reads TGTGCCAGCAGCTCCCTCACAGGGGGCGTAGATACGCAGTATTTT.